This TCR beta chain is from a study of control samples from healthy donors and cancer patients. The data were produced by immunoSEQ multiplex PCR, yet TCRdb's version contains in-frame clones alone and is incomplete. The top ten clones hold approximately 0.93% of a sample with over 150,000 clones, over 90% of them seen once. Germline assignment: CDR1 SGHTA and CDR2 FQGTGA. V lost 3 bases and J 10 bases, leaving 13 bases between the germline ends. This CDR3 is built from 13 residues. The material sequenced was blood. This TCR came from a woman in her 30s in good health. The rearrangement links TRBV7-3 to TRBJ2-1; D may be TRBD1 (6 bases). The CDR3 DNA is TGTGCCAGCAGCTTTAATCGACAGGCAGAGCAGTTCTTC. It is translated as CASSFNRQAEQFF. Filled out from reference TRBV7-3 and TRBJ2-1, the complete variable domain reads GAGVSQTPSNKVTEKGKYVELRCDPISGHTALYWYRQSLGQGPEFLIYFQGTGAADDSGLPNDRFFAVRPEGSVSTLKIQRTERGDSAVYLCASSFNRQAEQFFGPGTRLTVL.